A selection of T cell receptor beta chains follows, all from one sample in a study of a mutant IDH1 vaccine in newly diagnosed glioma. Sequencing was performed with immunoSEQ multiplex PCR; in TCRdb, only in-frame clones are kept and a portion is missing. This table has about 51,000 clones, 60% to 85% appearing once. The source material was PBMCs, sampled from a glioma patient treated with radiotherapy, temozolomide or both. All receptors derive from a woman aged 40 to 50 with glioma. Both conserved end residues are part of each CDR3. The D gene is left open where the match is weak. Not every row has a clone size; where given, it reads once, few, many or a size class.

>TRBJ2-7|TRBV13|NA|medium-sized
CASSPGRSEQYF
TGTGCCAGCAGCCCCGGGCGGAGCGAGCAGTACTTC
>TRBJ1-5|TRBV2|TRBD1|NA
CASSGQGADQPQHF
TGTGCCAGCAGCGGACAGGGGGCTGATCAGCCCCAGCATTTT
>TRBJ1-6|TRBV5-1|NA|NA
CASSLEGRDSPLHF
TGCGCCAGCAGCTTGGAAGGGAGAGATTCACCCCTCCACTTT
>TRBJ2-5|TRBV29-1|NA|NA
CSVGRQGHQETQYF
TGCAGCGTTGGCAGGCAGGGGCACCAAGAGACCCAGTACTTC
>TRBJ1-1|TRBV7-9|NA|NA
CASRRGGDTEAFF
TGTGCCAGCCGTAGAGGAGGTGACACTGAAGCTTTCTTT
>TRBJ2-5|TRBV9|NA|NA
CASSVAQTVETQYF
TGTGCCAGCAGCGTAGCTCAGACAGTAGAGACCCAGTACTTC
>TRBJ2-3|TRBV11-2|NA|NA
CASSLDRDATDTQYF
TGTGCCAGCAGCTTAGACCGTGACGCTACAGATACGCAGTATTTT
>TRBJ1-2|TRBV21-1|NA|NA
CASIGQGCGYTF
TGTGCCAGCATCGGACAGGGATGTGGCTACACCTTC
>TRBJ2-5|TRBV13|NA|few
CASSFRGGLETQYF
TGTGCCAGCAGCTTTCGAGGCGGGCTTGAGACCCAGTACTTC
>TRBJ2-2|TRBV10-3|NA|once
CAISDGTALRVELFF
TGTGCCATCAGTGACGGAACGGCCCTCCGAGTGGAGCTGTTTTTT
>TRBJ2-7|TRBV2|NA|NA
CASRQDGTYEQYF
TGTGCCAGCAGACAGGACGGAACCTACGAGCAGTACTTC
>TRBJ2-7|TRBV10-3|NA|NA
CAISGVSTYEQYF
TGTGCCATCAGTGGGGTTAGCACCTACGAGCAGTACTTC
>TRBJ1-6|TRBV6-1|TRBD1|NA
CASRTGMEYRSPLHF
TGTGCCAGCAGGACAGGGATGGAGTATAGATCACCCCTCCACTTT
>TRBJ1-2|TRBV19|NA|NA
CASSPGPGYGYTF
TGTGCCAGTAGTCCGGGGCCCGGCTATGGCTACACCTTC
>TRBJ1-2|TRBV9|NA|NA
CASSSTGRNYGYTF
TGTGCCAGCAGCTCGACTGGGAGGAACTATGGCTACACCTTC
>TRBJ1-6|TRBV19|NA|once
CASSMVRGSPLHF
TGTGCCAGTAGTATGGTCAGGGGTTCACCCCTCCACTTT
>TRBJ2-3|TRBV18|TRBD1|NA
CASSPEGQGTDTQYF
TGTGCCAGCTCACCGGAGGGACAGGGCACAGATACGCAGTATTTT
>TRBJ2-5|TRBV10-3|TRBD2|once
CAIRKKLAGEQETQYF
TGTGCCATCAGGAAGAAACTAGCGGGGGAGCAAGAGACCCAGTACTTC
>TRBJ1-6|TRBV7-2|NA|NA
CASSPKRTDIHF
TGTGCCAGCAGCCCGAAACGGACAGACATCCACTTT
>TRBJ1-6|TRBV6-5|TRBD1|NA
CASGQGGSPLHF
TGTGCCAGCGGACAGGGGGGTTCACCCCTCCACTTT
>TRBJ2-4|TRBV6-6|NA|NA
CASSSGTGGGKNIQYF
TGTGCCAGCAGTTCAGGGACCGGGGGAGGCAAAAACATTCAGTACTTC
>TRBJ2-1|TRBV6-5|NA|NA
CASSYRGGRGNEQFF
TGTGCCAGCAGTTACCGAGGGGGCCGGGGGAATGAGCAGTTCTTC
>TRBJ2-7|TRBV9|NA|NA
CASSVGEDGAYEQYF
TGTGCCAGCAGCGTTGGAGAGGACGGAGCCTACGAGCAGTACTTC
>TRBJ2-2|TRBV28|NA|NA
CASSLPQGNTGELFF
TGTGCCAGCAGTTTACCTCAGGGGAACACCGGGGAGCTGTTTTTT
>TRBJ1-2|TRBV5-1|NA|NA
CASSRTDSGNYGYTF
TGCGCCAGCAGCCGGACGGACAGTGGAAACTATGGCTACACCTTC
>TRBJ2-5|TRBV6-6|NA|NA
CASRGRETQYF
TGTGCCAGCAGGGGTAGGGAGACCCAGTACTTC
>TRBJ2-7|TRBV4-2|TRBD2|NA
CASSHGGGSYEQYF
TGTGCCAGCAGCCACGGGGGGGGGTCCTACGAGCAGTACTTC
>TRBJ1-1|TRBV30|NA|few
CAWSVGRPRAFF
TGTGCCTGGAGTGTAGGTAGGCCGCGGGCTTTCTTT
>TRBJ1-1|TRBV9|NA|NA
CASSVGGQFEAFF
TGTGCCAGCAGCGTAGGGGGCCAATTTGAAGCTTTCTTT
>TRBJ1-1|TRBV15|NA|NA
CATRLGVNTEAFF
TGTGCCACCCGGTTGGGGGTGAACACTGAAGCTTTCTTT
>TRBJ1-5|TRBV30|NA|few
CAWSSHLRGGNQPQHF
TGTGCCTGGAGTTCCCATCTTCGAGGGGGGAATCAGCCCCAGCATTTT